The 19 T cell receptor beta chains given below trace back to one sample, sequenced in a study of T cell changes during pregnancy in multiple sclerosis (dated by TCRdb to 2018 to 2020). Libraries came from the immunoSEQ multiplex PCR assay. TCRdb mirrors the immuneACCESS table, restricted to in-frame sequences. Some clones are absent from its copies; in checked studies, under half trace to an unresolved V gene, and the reason for the others is unknown. In this sample the table shows around 70,000 clones, roughly nine tenths of which occur a single time. About 0.92% of the sample is held by the ten biggest clonotypes. The material was peripheral blood, obtained in the second trimester of pregnancy. All receptors come from a female donor with multiple sclerosis, enrolled in a pregnancy study.

J is TRBJ1-6 and V is TRBV7-2; D call uncertain. Germline CDR1 reads SGHTA; CDR2 reads FQGNSA. The V and J ends lost 5 bases and 0 bases respectively, with 8 bases between them. The CDR3 consists of 15 residues. The CDR3 bases are TGTGCCAGCAGCCTAGTCGGCTCCTATAATTCACCCCTCCACTTT. Its translation: CASSLVGSYNSPLHF.

V and J are TRBV10-2 and TRBJ1-1; D might be TRBD1 (6 bases). CDR1 is WSHSY and CDR2 is SAAADI in the germline V gene. Trimming cost V 1 base and J 1 base, with 7 bases left between them. CDR3 length equals 14 residues. CDR3 loop: CASSEFRGNTEAFF. The CDR3 coding sequence is TGCGCCAGCAGTGAGTTCAGGGGGAACACTGAAGCTTTCTTT.

The chain couples TRBV9 to TRBJ2-2; 10 nucleotides align to TRBD2. In germline, CDR1 is SGDLS, CDR2 YYNGEE. Trimming removed 3 bases from V and 6 bases from J; junction bases left unmatched: 5. The CDR3 runs 15 residues. CDR3: CASSAVAGGPGELFF. Written as DNA, the CDR3 is TGTGCCAGCAGCGCTGTAGCGGGGGGCCCCGGGGAGCTGTTTTTT. The whole variable domain, remainder taken from reference TRBV9 and TRBJ2-2, is DSGVTQTPKHLITATGQRVTLRCSPRSGDLSVYWYQQSLDQGLQFLIQYYNGEERAKGNILERFSAQQFPDLHSELNLSSLELGDSALYFCASSAVAGGPGELFFGEGSRLTVL.

The rearrangement joins TRBV19 to TRBJ1-4; tentative D call: TRBD1 (6 bases). CDR1 is LNHDA and CDR2 is SQIVND in the germline V gene (reference sequence). CDR3 size: 20 residues. The V end lost 5 bases, the J end lost 0 bases, and 25 bases lay between the germline ends. CDR3 residues: CASSPETGTPRITTNEKLFF. The CDR3 DNA is TGTGCCAGTAGTCCAGAAACAGGGACGCCAAGGATAACAACTAATGAAAAACTGTTTTTT.

This chain connects TRBV7-9 to TRBJ1-1; D may be TRBD1 (6 bases). Trimming stripped 1 base from V and 4 bases from J, with 19 bases between. There are 17 residues in the CDR3. Per the germline V gene, CDR1 is SEHNR and CDR2 is FQNEAQ (reference sequence). CDR3 sequence: CASSLVQGLGQVTEAFF. The CDR3 DNA sequence: TGTGCCAGCAGCTTAGTCCAGGGGTTGGGGCAAGTCACTGAAGCTTTCTTT.

The chain joins TRBV7-3 to TRBJ2-7; 9 nucleotides agree with TRBD1. The CDR3 contains 14 residues. V lost 4 bases, J lost 5 bases, and 6 bases stayed unmatched. Per germline, CDR1 SGHTA and CDR2 FQGTGA. The CDR3 nucleotides are TGTGCCAGCAGCTCCGGGACAGGGAACGACGAGCAGTACTTC. The encoded protein is CASSSGTGNDEQYF.

Here the CDR3 DNA reads TGCGCCAGCAGCTTGAGTATCGGCTCTGGAAACACCATATATTTT. This codes for CASSLSIGSGNTIYF. The rearrangement uses TRBV5-1 and TRBJ1-3; no clear D. V lost 1 base to trimming and J lost 0 bases, with 8 bases between them. The germline CDR1 and CDR2 sequences are SGHRS and YFSETQ. This CDR3 is 15 amino acids long.

The chain links TRBV19 to TRBJ2-7; 9 nucleotides match TRBD2. The CDR3 runs 15 residues. Germline assignment: CDR1 LNHDA and CDR2 SQIVND (reference sequence). V shed 2 bases, J shed 3 bases, and the junction held 5 bases outside the gene matches. Here the CDR3 DNA reads TGTGCCAGTAGTATAATAGCGGGGGACTTCTACGAGCAGTACTTC. Translating gives CASSIIAGDFYEQYF.

The gene calls are TRBV5-4 and TRBJ1-5, with a tentative D call TRBD1 (6 bases). The V end was cut by 4 bases, the J end by 9 bases, with 14 bases between. Looked up from germline, CDR1 is SGHNT and CDR2 is YYREEE (reference sequence). CDR3 length equals 13 residues. This chain's CDR3 is CASSLGAFMPQHF. CDR3 nucleotides: TGTGCCAGCAGCCTGGGGGCCTTTATGCCCCAGCATTTT.

Note on this clone: One end of the junction is discordant with germline, which a read error may explain. The chain uses TRBV7-2 and TRBJ2-7; no firm D call. The CDR3 spans 12 residues. Per germline, CDR1 SGHTA and CDR2 FQGNSA. The CDR3 DNA reads TGTGCCAGCAGCTTCGACTCCTACGAGCAGCACTTC. Protein product: CASSFDSYEQHF. Filled out from reference TRBV7-2 and TRBJ2-7, the complete variable domain reads GAGVSQSPSNKVTEKGKDVELRCDPISGHTALYWYRQSLGQGLEFLIYFQGNSAPDKSGLPSDRFSAERTGGSVSTLTIQRTQQEDSAVYLCASSFDSYEQHFGPGTRLTVT.

V gene TRBV9 combines with J gene TRBJ2-1; tentative D call: TRBD2 (6 bases). V lost 0 bases, J lost 8 bases, and 18 bases lay in between. The CDR3 loop spans 16 amino acids. Looked up from germline, CDR1 is SGDLS and CDR2 is YYNGEE. The CDR3 nucleotides are TGTGCCAGCAGCGTAGGGGGAGGTCCGCCCTGGGATGAGCAGTTCTTC. Translated, it gives CASSVGGGPPWDEQFF.

The chain has TRBV5-1 and TRBJ2-5; 7 bases are shared with TRBD1. Germline V CDR1 and CDR2: SGHRS, YFSETQ. This CDR3 has 13 amino acids. After removal of 9 bases from V and 3 bases from J, the junction contained 8 bases not matched to a gene. The CDR3 sequence is CATSTGDEETQYF. CDR3 nucleotides: TGCGCCACCTCAACAGGGGATGAAGAGACCCAGTACTTC.

The chain combines TRBV30 with TRBJ1-2; 9 bases are shared with TRBD1. Germline CDR1 reads GTSNPN; CDR2 reads SVGIG (reference sequence). CDR3 length equals 14 residues. The V and J ends lost 4 bases and 4 bases, in that order; junction bases with no gene match: 7. The CDR3 is CAWTLDRGVYGYTF. The CDR3 DNA reads as TGTGCCTGGACCCTGGACAGGGGTGTCTATGGCTACACCTTC.

This chain links TRBV5-4 with TRBJ2-5; 9 bases map to TRBD1. V was pared by 4 bases and J by 2 bases, with 6 bases of the junction left unmatched. This CDR3 comprises 15 residues. Germline loops: CDR1 SGHNT, CDR2 YYREEE (reference sequence). The CDR3, as DNA: TGTGCCAGCAGCCGAACAGGACAGGGGCAAGAGACCCAGTACTTC. Protein: CASSRTGQGQETQYF.

In its sample, this clone was seen once. The genes are TRBV11-2 and TRBJ2-5; 7 bases agree with TRBD2. Germline CDR1 SGHAT, CDR2 FQNNGV. The CDR3 covers 15 residues. Trimming at V came to 1 base and at J to 4 bases, leaving 6 bases not matched to a gene. In DNA, the CDR3 is TGTGCCAGCAGCTTAGTTTCGGGGGGTAGAGAGACCCAGTACTTC. It yields the protein CASSLVSGGRETQYF.

This chain joins TRBV11-1 and TRBJ2-3, with D maybe TRBD1 (6 bases). This CDR3 is built from 15 residues. The germline gives CDR1 SGHAT, CDR2 FQDESV (reference sequence). V lost 1 base and J lost 2, with 10 bases in between. This CDR3 is CASSLEAGDTDTQYF. The DNA for the CDR3 is TGTGCCAGCAGCTTAGAGGCAGGGGACACAGATACGCAGTATTTT.

This chain joins TRBV1 and TRBJ1-1; the table assigns TRBD1, which was not confirmed against the DNA. TRBV1 is termed a pseudogene. This CDR3 comprises 15 residues. The CDR3 loop reads CTSSPVPTGDVEAFF. CDR3 nucleotide sequence: TGCACCAGCAGCCCTGTGCCGACAGGAGACGTTGAAGCTTTCTTT.

The table lists this clone with a few counts. The chain links TRBV2 to TRBJ1-1; unclear D gene. This CDR3 is 13 amino acids long. Germline V gene data show CDR1 as SNHLY and CDR2 as FYNNEI. Trimming took off 7 bases at V and 4 bases at J, with 13 bases between the two ends. The CDR3 loop reads CASTLRGATEAFF. In nucleotides, the CDR3 is TGTGCCAGCACGTTACGGGGTGCCACTGAAGCTTTCTTT.

The chain has TRBV6-5 and TRBJ2-2; D is possibly TRBD2 (6 bases). The CDR3 extends over 15 amino acids. The germline gives CDR1 MNHEY, CDR2 SVGAGI. Between the trimmed V and J ends, which lost 6 bases and 4 bases, there was a span of 15 bases. In nucleotides, the CDR3 is TGTGCCAGCAGGCAGGGACTCGAACCCACCGGGGAGCTGTTTTTT. This encodes CASRQGLEPTGELFF.